Below, 19 T cell receptor beta chains from the same sample are listed, as sequenced in a study of CD8+CD57+ T cells in acquired aplastic anemia. Flow cytometry had shown expanded CD8+CD57+ cells in the patients chosen for sequencing. Investigators profiled TCR beta VDJ and CDR3 from genomic DNA template. TCRdb re-derived calls from the reads in MiXCR, one entry per CDR3 protein. The sample holds some 200,000 distinct CDR3 sequences; 65% are singletons and the top ten take about three fifths. Sequenced material: sorted CD4+, CD8+, or CD8+CD57+ T cells (not recorded which) from PBMCs. The receptors originated from a human donor with aplastic anemia.

A single count supports this clonotype. The chain couples TRBV10-3 to TRBJ2-1, with TRBD2 identical over 12 bases. Germline V gives CDR1 ENHRY, CDR2 SYGVKD. The V and J ends lost 0 bases and 10 bases, in that order; junction bases with no gene match: 10. The CDR3 sequence is 17 residues long. CDR3 bases: TGTGCCATCAGTGAGTCGAAACTAGCGGGGGGTCGAGGCGAGCAGTTCTTC. Encoded protein: CAISESKLAGGRGEQFF.

This clonotype was detected only once. Mismatch with germline at one junction end may stem from a read error. The chain carries TRBV10-3 and TRBJ1-5, with D hard to call. CDR1 is ENHRY, CDR2 SYGVKD, per germline. This CDR3 has 14 amino acids. CDR3 sequence reads: CASSYTGTSQPQHF. CDR3 sequence (DNA): TGTGCCAGCAGTTACACGGGTACTAGTCAGCCCCAGCATTTT.

J is TRBJ1-1 and V is TRBV7-2; D call uncertain. Germline V gene lookup returns CDR1 SGHTA and CDR2 FQGNSA. The CDR3 consists of 13 residues. V was clipped by 8 bases and J by 0 bases, with 10 bases between them. The CDR3 protein is CASLPSMNTEAFF. The CDR3 DNA is TGTGCCAGCCTCCCTTCCATGAACACTGAAGCTTTCTTT.

This sequence joins TRBV7-9 and TRBJ2-2, with D uncertain. V gave up 1 base and J gave up 4 bases, with 7 bases separating them. The CDR3 has 14 amino acids. Per germline, CDR1 SEHNR and CDR2 FQNEAQ (reference sequence). CDR3 DNA: TGTGCCAGCAGCTTAGAGGCAGCCACCGGGGAGCTGTTTTTT. It specifies CASSLEAATGELFF.

J is TRBJ1-2 and V is TRBV20-1, with TRBD1 identical over 7 bases. The CDR3 totals 14 residues. Germline CDR1 reads DFQATT; CDR2 reads SNEGSKA (reference sequence). Trimming at V came to 5 bases and at J to 1 base, leaving 7 bases not matched to a gene. As DNA, the CDR3 is TGCAGTGCTCTGGGACAGACCTTTAACTATGGCTACACCTTC. This sequence encodes CSALGQTFNYGYTF.

The table lists this clonotype with a few counts. The chain joins TRBV9 to TRBJ2-2, with 12 bases aligning to TRBD2. The CDR3 contains 15 residues. In germline, CDR1 is SGDLS, CDR2 YYNGEE. V was clipped by 4 bases and J by 7 bases; unmatched bases: 5. The chain's CDR3 is CASSLPTSGGGELFF. The CDR3 bases are TGTGCCAGCAGCCTACCGACTAGCGGGGGCGGGGAGCTGTTTTTT.

This chain links TRBV29-1 with TRBJ2-7, with D possibly being TRBD2 (5 bases). Between the trimmed V and J ends, which lost 6 bases and 2 bases, there was a span of 17 bases. The germline gives CDR1 SQVTM, CDR2 ANQGSEA. The CDR3 has 14 amino acids. The CDR3 region is CSVGGRGPTYEQYF. As DNA, the CDR3 is TGCAGCGTAGGTGGGCGAGGGCCGACCTACGAGCAGTACTTC.

This clonotype was counted a single time. The chain has TRBV7-2 and TRBJ1-6; D may be TRBD1 (6 bases). Germline V CDR1 and CDR2: SGHTA, FQGNSA. Trimming took off 3 bases at V and 14 bases at J, with 14 bases between the two ends. This CDR3 comprises 13 residues. CDR3 DNA: TGTGCCAGCAGCTTTTGGACAGATCGGTCCCTCCACTTT. Protein sequence: CASSFWTDRSLHF.

This clonotype was observed a few times. The chain employs TRBV5-6 and TRBJ1-5; 7 positions agree with TRBD1. From germline, CDR1 is SGHDT and CDR2 YYEEEE. Germline trimming cut 5 bases from V and 7 bases from J; bases unmatched to any gene: 21. This CDR3 is 18 amino acids long. CDR3 bases: TGTGCCAGCAGTTTAACAGCCGGGACAGTCCTCCTCGGGCAGCCCCAGCATTTT. This translates into CASSLTAGTVLLGQPQHF. Drawing the rest from reference TRBV5-6 and TRBJ1-5, the complete variable domain is DAGVTQSPTHLIKTRGQQVTLRCSPKSGHDTVSWYQQALGQGPQFIFQYYEEEERQRGNFPDRFSGHQFPNYSSELNVNALLLGDSALYLCASSLTAGTVLLGQPQHFGDGTRLSIL.

The V call is TRBV29-1, the J call TRBJ2-1, with D tentatively TRBD1 (5 bases). Trimming left V 2 bases short and J 8 bases short, with 10 bases between. The CDR3 is 12 amino acids. CDR1 SQVTM and CDR2 ANQGSEA come from the germline V gene. The CDR3 region is CSVEIRVDEQFF. Here the CDR3 DNA reads TGCAGCGTTGAAATCAGGGTGGATGAGCAGTTCTTC.

The chain employs TRBV7-8 and TRBJ2-7; D is uncertain. The CDR3 has 13 amino acids. CDR1 SGHVS and CDR2 FQNEAQ come from the germline V gene. V lost 2 bases and J 2 bases, leaving 7 bases between the germline ends. For the CDR3, the DNA is TGTGCCAGCAGCTTACAACTGACCTACGAGCAGTACTTC. It codes for CASSLQLTYEQYF.

This clonotype was seen only once. J is TRBJ2-3 and V is TRBV24-1, with TRBD2 matching over 7 bases. Germline values: CDR1 KGHDR, CDR2 SFDVKD. The CDR3 is 16 residues long. The V and J ends lost 0 bases and 3 bases, in that order; junction bases with no gene match: 5. In nucleotides, the CDR3 is TGTGCCACCAGTGATTTGCGGGCGGGAGTGACAGATACGCAGTATTTT. Protein sequence: CATSDLRAGVTDTQYF.

For this clonotype: Because the CDR3's place on the DNA is in doubt, the DNA is left out and the CDR3 is given as listed by TCRdb. V is TRBV20-1 and J is TRBJ2-3; the D call in the table, TRBD1, was not verified against the DNA. The CDR3 numbers 19 amino acids, ends counted. Germline V gene lookup returns CDR1 DFQATT and CDR2 SNEGSKA (reference sequence). The chain's CDR3 is CVLLCQQLLGTGAGDTQYF.

CDR3 in DNA: TGTGCCAGCAGTGAACCTACAGGGTCCTACAATGAGCAGTTCTTC. It yields the protein CASSEPTGSYNEQFF. This chain links TRBV25-1 with TRBJ2-1; tentative D call: TRBD1 (6 bases). Germline values: CDR1 MGHDK, CDR2 SYGVNS. The CDR3 contains 15 residues. V lost 2 bases and J lost 1, with 9 bases in between.

This chain connects TRBV29-1 to TRBJ2-2; TRBD1 or TRBD2 may be the D gene (5 bases each). The length of the CDR3 is 13 residues. Per germline, CDR1 SQVTM and CDR2 ANQGSEA. Trimming removed 4 bases from V and 5 bases from J, with 11 bases in between. The CDR3 is CSVGDAPTGELFF. CDR3 DNA: TGCAGCGTTGGGGACGCCCCGACCGGGGAGCTGTTTTTT.

This clonotype has just a few counts. The rearrangement joins TRBV2 to TRBJ2-5; weak D call: TRBD1 (6 bases). The germline V gene encodes CDR1 SNHLY and CDR2 FYNNEI. With 6 bases removed from V and 4 bases from J, the gap between germline ends came to 18 bases. The CDR3 sequence is 15 residues long. CDR3 loop: CASRVRQVLGETQYF. CDR3 DNA: TGTGCCAGCAGAGTACGACAGGTTCTGGGAGAGACCCAGTACTTC.

The V gene is TRBV7-2, the J gene TRBJ2-1, with TRBD2 as a possible D gene (6 bases). Germline CDR1 is SGHTA and CDR2 is FQGNSA. Trimming removed 5 bases at V and 7 bases at J, with 18 bases between. This CDR3 is 15 amino acids long. Written as DNA, the CDR3 is TGTGCCAGCAGCCCGGGGGTGAGTTTTATGAATGAGCAGTTCTTC. It yields the protein CASSPGVSFMNEQFF. The whole variable domain, remainder taken from reference TRBV7-2 and TRBJ2-1, is GAGVSQSPSNKVTEKGKDVELRCDPISGHTALYWYRQSLGQGLEFLIYFQGNSAPDKSGLPSDRFSAERTGGSVSTLTIQRTQQEDSAVYLCASSPGVSFMNEQFFGPGTRLTVL.

V and J are TRBV5-1 and TRBJ1-2, with D uncertain. The V end was cut by 1 base, the J end by 4 bases, with 14 bases between. This CDR3 is 15 amino acids long. Germline V gene sequence: CDR1 SGHRS, CDR2 YFSETQ. This CDR3 reads CASSLFLGLGYGYTF. CDR3 nucleotide sequence: TGCGCCAGCAGCTTGTTTCTGGGCCTTGGCTATGGCTACACCTTC.

This clonotype came up once. This rearrangement joins TRBV9 to TRBJ2-3, with no clear D. Trimming pared 0 bases from V and 1 base from J, leaving 12 bases between. The CDR3 is 16 residues long. Germline V lookup: CDR1 SGDLS, CDR2 YYNGEE. CDR3 protein: CASSVEKGFGTDTQYF. CDR3 coding DNA: TGTGCCAGCAGCGTAGAAAAAGGGTTCGGCACAGATACGCAGTATTTT.